The entry below gives a single T cell receptor (beta chain) sequence along with its context. This sample is part of a study of blood T cell repertoires in COVID-19. This table comes from immunoSEQ multiplex PCR, and its TCRdb copy is limited to in-frame clones, with some not included. The sample includes around 300,000 clones, around 85% seen only once; the top ten take roughly 11%. CDR3 size: 16 residues. With V trimmed by 3 bases and J by 2 bases, 4 bases remained unmatched. Germline lookup yields CDR1 SGHRS and CDR2 YFSETQ. The V call is TRBV5-1, the J call TRBJ2-2, with 10 bases aligning to TRBD2. The TCR originated in a woman aged 70-85 years with acute or convalescent COVID-19. Material: peripheral blood. CDR3 region: CASSWGLAINTGELFF. The CDR3 nucleotides are TGCGCCAGCAGCTGGGGACTAGCGATAAACACCGGGGAGCTGTTTTTT. The full variable domain, its missing parts supplied by reference TRBV5-1 and TRBJ2-2, is KAGVTQTPRYLIKTRGQQVTLSCSPISGHRSVSWYQQTPGQGLQFLFEYFSETQRNKGNFPGRFSGRQFSNSRSEMNVSTLELGDSALYLCASSWGLAINTGELFFGEGSRLTVL.